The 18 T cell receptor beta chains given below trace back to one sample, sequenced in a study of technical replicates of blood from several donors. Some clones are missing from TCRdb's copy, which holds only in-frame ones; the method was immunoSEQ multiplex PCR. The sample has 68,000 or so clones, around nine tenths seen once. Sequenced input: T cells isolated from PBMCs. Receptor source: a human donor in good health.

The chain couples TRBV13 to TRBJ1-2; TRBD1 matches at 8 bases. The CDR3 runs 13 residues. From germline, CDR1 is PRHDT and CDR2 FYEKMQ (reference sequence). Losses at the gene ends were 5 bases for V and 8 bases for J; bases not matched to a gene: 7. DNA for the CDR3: TGTGCCAGCAGCCTTGGCAGGGGGCAAGGCTACACCTTC. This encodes CASSLGRGQGYTF.

The DNA of the CDR3 is TGTGCCAGCAGCAACAGGGTGAGCACAGATACGCAGTATTTT. It is translated as CASSNRVSTDTQYF. The V gene is TRBV21-1, the J gene TRBJ2-3; the D call of TRBD1 is as the table states it, not checked on the DNA. TRBV21-1 is shown as a pseudogene. CDR3 size: 14 residues.

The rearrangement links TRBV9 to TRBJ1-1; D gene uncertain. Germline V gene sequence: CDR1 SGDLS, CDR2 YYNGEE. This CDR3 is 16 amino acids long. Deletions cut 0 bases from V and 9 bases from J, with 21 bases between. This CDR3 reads CASSVVGRLGSKKAFF. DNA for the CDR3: TGTGCCAGCAGCGTAGTAGGACGGTTGGGGAGTAAAAAAGCTTTCTTT. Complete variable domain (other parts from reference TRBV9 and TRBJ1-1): DSGVTQTPKHLITATGQRVTLRCSPRSGDLSVYWYQQSLDQGLQFLIQYYNGEERAKGNILERFSAQQFPDLHSELNLSSLELGDSALYFCASSVVGRLGSKKAFFGQGTRLTVV.

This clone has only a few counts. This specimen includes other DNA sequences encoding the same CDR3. The CDR3 nucleotides are TGTGCCAGCTCCCTAGGTACTAGCGGGAGTTACGAGCAGTACTTC. This encodes CASSLGTSGSYEQYF. This chain links TRBV7-2 with TRBJ2-7, with 11 bases matching TRBD2. Trimming at V came to 8 bases and at J to 4 bases, leaving 10 bases not matched to a gene. CDR3 length equals 15 residues. Germline CDR1 and CDR2: SGHTA and FQGNSA.

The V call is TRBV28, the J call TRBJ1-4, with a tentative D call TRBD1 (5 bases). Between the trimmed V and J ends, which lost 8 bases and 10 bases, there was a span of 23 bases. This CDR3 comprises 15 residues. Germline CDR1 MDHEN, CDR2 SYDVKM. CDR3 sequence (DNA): TGTGCCAGCCGGCCCCCCCAGGGTATATCAGGAAAACTGTTTTTT. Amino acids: CASRPPQGISGKLFF. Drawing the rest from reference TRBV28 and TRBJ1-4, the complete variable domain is DVKVTQSSRYLVKRTGEKVFLECVQDMDHENMFWYRQDPGLGLRLIYFSYDVKMKEKGDIPEGYSVSREKKERFSLILESASTNQTSMYLCASRPPQGISGKLFFGSGTQLSVL.

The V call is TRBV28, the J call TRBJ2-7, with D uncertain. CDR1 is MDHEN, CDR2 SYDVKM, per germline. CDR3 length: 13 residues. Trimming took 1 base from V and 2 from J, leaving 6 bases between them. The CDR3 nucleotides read TGTGCCAGCAGTTTATTCAAAACCTACGAGCAGTACTTC. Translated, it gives CASSLFKTYEQYF.

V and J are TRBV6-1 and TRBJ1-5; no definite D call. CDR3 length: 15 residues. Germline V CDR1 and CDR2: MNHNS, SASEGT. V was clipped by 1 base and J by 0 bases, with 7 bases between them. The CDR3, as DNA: TGTGCCAGCAGTGAAGGGGCCGATAGCAATCAGCCCCAGCATTTT. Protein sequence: CASSEGADSNQPQHF.

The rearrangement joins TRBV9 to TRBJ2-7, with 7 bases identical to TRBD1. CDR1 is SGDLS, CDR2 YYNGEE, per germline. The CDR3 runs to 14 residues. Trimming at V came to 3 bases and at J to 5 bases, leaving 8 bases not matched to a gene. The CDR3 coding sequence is TGTGCCAGCAGCGGCGGACAGGCTGGGGACGAGCAGTACTTC. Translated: CASSGGQAGDEQYF.

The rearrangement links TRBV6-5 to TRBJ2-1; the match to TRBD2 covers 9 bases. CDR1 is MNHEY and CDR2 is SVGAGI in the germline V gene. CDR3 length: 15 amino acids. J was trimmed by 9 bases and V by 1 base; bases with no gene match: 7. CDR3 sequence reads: CASSYLGLAYGEQFF. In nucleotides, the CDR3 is TGTGCCAGCAGTTACTTGGGACTAGCATACGGTGAGCAGTTCTTC.

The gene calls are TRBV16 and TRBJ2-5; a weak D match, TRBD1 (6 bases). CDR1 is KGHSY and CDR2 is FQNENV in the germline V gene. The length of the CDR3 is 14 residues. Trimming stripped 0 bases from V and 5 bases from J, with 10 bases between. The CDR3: CASSQSIQGETQYF. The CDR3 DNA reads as TGTGCCAGCAGCCAATCCATACAGGGTGAGACCCAGTACTTC.

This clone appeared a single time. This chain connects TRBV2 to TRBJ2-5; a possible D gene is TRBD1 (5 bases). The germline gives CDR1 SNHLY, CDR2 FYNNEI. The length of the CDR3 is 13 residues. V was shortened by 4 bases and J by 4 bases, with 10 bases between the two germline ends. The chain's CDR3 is CASSVGVPETQYF. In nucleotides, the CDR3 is TGTGCCAGCAGTGTAGGGGTTCCAGAGACCCAGTACTTC.

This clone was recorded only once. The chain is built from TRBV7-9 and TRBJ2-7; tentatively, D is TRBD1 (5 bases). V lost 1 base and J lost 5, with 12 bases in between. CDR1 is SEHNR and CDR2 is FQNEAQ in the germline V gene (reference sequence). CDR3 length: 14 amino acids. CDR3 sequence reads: CASSLGQGNNEQYF. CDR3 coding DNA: TGTGCCAGCAGCTTAGGGCAGGGTAACAACGAGCAGTACTTC.

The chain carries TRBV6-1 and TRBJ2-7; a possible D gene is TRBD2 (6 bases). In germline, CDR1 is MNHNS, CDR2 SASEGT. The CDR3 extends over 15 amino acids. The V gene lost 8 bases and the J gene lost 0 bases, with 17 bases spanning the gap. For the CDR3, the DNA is TGTGCCAGCCCCGGTGGGGGGTTGGACTCCTACGAGCAGTACTTC. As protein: CASPGGGLDSYEQYF.

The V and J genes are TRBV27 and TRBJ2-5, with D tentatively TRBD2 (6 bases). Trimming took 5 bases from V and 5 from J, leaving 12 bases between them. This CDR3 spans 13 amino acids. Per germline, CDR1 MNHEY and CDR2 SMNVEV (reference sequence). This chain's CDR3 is CASSPSDWETQYF. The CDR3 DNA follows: TGTGCCAGCAGTCCTAGCGATTGGGAGACCCAGTACTTC.

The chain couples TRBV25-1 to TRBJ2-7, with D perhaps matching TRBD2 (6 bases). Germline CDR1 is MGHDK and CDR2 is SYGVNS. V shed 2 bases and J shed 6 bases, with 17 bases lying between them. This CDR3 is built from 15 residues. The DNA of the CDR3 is TGTGCCAGCAGTGAAGGGGAGGCGAATGGCGGCGAGCAGTACTTC. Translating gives CASSEGEANGGEQYF.

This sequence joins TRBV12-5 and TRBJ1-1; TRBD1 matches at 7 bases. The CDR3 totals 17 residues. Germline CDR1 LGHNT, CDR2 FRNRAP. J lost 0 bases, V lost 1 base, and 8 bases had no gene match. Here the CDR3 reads CASGLDLLDRLNTEAFF. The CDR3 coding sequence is TGTGCTAGTGGTTTGGACCTCTTGGACAGGCTGAACACTGAAGCTTTCTTT.

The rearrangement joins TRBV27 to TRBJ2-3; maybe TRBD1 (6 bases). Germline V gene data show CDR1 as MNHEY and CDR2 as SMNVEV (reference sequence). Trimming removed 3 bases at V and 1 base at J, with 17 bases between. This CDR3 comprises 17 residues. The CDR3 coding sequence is TGTGCCAGCAGTTTTACGGGCAGGGGACAAGGCACAGATACGCAGTATTTT. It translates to CASSFTGRGQGTDTQYF.

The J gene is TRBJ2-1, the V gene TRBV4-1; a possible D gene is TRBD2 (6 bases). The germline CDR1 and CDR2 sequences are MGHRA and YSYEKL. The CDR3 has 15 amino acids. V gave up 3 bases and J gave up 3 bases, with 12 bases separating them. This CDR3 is CASSQAGTYYNEQFF. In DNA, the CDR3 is TGCGCCAGCAGCCAGGCCGGGACTTACTACAATGAGCAGTTCTTC.